This T cell receptor beta chain comes out of a study of T-cell memory formation after mild COVID-19. One entry per CDR3 protein results from TCRdb running MiXCR on the 5' RACE reads. The sample lists about 560,000 distinct CDR3 sequences; approximately 21% were seen once. A few counts support this clonotype. V lost 6 bases and J 10 bases, leaving 13 bases between the germline ends. The CDR3 consists of 12 residues. The germline V gene has CDR1 KGHSH and CDR2 LQKENI. This chain links TRBV18 with TRBJ2-1; D perhaps matches TRBD2 (6 bases). The sample was PBMCs or a T cell subset sorted from them (not recorded which). This receptor was obtained from an adult woman who had mild COVID-19 (a few samples of this study predate the infection). Cell type and time point are not known. In DNA form, the CDR3 reads TGTGCCAGCTCGGCCGGGGGAGAAGAGCAGTTCTTC. It is translated as CASSAGGEEQFF.